The clone carrying this T cell receptor beta chain was counted only a few times. Its antigen is unidentified. Germline V lookup: CDR1 SGHRS, CDR2 YFSETQ. Trimming cost V 4 bases and J 2 bases, with 20 bases left between them. The CDR3 is 17 amino acids. The data were obtained in a study of blood T cells in healthy people across ages. On the study more broadly: Capturing about one barcoded beta molecule per two T cells was achieved by template switching.

Broader study findings: When set beside aged donors, long-lived donors presented more naive CD4+ cells and higher diversity.

The authors ran a second PCR of 7 to 11 cycles using a sample-barcoded 5' primer and a J-beta primer mix. TCRdb re-derived calls from the 5' RACE reads in MiXCR, one entry per CDR3 protein. The sample gives some 800,000 distinct CDR3 sequences, 25% of which show up once; under 4% is in the top ten. The same sample was also studied in work on T cells of mothers and their children.

V and J are TRBV5-1 and TRBJ2-3; possibly TRBD1 or TRBD2 for D (5 bases each). The TCR was taken from a boy between 10 and 17 years old in good health. The source material was blood. The CDR3 nucleotides are TGCGCCAGCAGCCTTGGGACCTCTGGGCGCGTCACAGATACGCAGTATTTT. Protein: CASSLGTSGRVTDTQYF.